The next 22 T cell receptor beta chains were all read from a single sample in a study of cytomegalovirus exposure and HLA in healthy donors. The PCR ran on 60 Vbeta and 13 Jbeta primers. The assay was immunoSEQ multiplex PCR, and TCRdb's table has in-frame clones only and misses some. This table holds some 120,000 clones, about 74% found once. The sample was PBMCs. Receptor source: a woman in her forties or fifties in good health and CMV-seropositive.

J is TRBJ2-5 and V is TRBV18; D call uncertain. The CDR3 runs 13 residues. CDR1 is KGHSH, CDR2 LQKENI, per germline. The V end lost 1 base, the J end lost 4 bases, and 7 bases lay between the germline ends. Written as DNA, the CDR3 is TGTGCCAGCTCACCACGGGCTGCAGAGACCCAGTACTTC. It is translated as CASSPRAAETQYF.

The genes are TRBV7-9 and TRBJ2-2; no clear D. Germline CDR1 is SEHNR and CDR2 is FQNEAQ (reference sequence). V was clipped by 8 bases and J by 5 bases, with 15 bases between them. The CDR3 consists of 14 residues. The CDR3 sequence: CASQDIGVTGELFF. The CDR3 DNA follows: TGTGCCAGCCAAGACATCGGTGTTACCGGGGAGCTGTTTTTT.

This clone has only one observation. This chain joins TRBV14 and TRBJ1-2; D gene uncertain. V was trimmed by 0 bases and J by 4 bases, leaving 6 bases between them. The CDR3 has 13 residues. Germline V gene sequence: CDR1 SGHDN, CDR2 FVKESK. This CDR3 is CASSQDHSYGYTF. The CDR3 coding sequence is TGTGCCAGCAGCCAAGATCACAGCTATGGCTACACCTTC.

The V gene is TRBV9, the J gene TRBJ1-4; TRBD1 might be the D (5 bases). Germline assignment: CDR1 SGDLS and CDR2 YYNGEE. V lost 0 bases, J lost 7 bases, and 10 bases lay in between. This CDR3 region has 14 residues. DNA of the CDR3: TGTGCCAGCAGCGTAGGACAGTCTCGTGAAAAACTGTTTTTT. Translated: CASSVGQSREKLFF.

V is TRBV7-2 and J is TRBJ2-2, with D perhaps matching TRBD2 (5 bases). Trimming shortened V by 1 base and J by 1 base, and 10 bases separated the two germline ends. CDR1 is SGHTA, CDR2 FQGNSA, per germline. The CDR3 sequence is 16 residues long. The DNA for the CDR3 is TGTGCCAGCAGCTTAGGGCAGCGGTTGAACACCGGGGAGCTGTTTTTT. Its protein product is CASSLGQRLNTGELFF.

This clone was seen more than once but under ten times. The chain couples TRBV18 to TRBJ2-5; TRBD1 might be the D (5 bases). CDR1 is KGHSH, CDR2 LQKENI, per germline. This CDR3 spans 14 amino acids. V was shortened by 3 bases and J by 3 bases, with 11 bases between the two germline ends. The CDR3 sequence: CASSPRRAEETQYF. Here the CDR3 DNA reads TGTGCCAGCTCACCGCGCAGGGCGGAAGAGACCCAGTACTTC.

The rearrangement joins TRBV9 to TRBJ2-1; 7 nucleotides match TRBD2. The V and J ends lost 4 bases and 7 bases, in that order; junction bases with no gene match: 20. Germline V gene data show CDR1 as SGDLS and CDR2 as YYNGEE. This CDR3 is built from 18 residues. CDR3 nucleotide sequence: TGTGCCAGCAGCCCCCAAAGGGGTCTAGCGGTCCAATGGAATGAGCAGTTCTTC. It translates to CASSPQRGLAVQWNEQFF. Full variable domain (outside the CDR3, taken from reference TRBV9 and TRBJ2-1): DSGVTQTPKHLITATGQRVTLRCSPRSGDLSVYWYQQSLDQGLQFLIQYYNGEERAKGNILERFSAQQFPDLHSELNLSSLELGDSALYFCASSPQRGLAVQWNEQFFGPGTRLTVL.

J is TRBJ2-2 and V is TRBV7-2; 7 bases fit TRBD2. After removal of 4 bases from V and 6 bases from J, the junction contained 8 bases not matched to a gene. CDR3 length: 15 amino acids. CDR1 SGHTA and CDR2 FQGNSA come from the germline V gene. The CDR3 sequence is CASSWGGLHAGELFF. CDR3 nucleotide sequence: TGTGCCAGCAGCTGGGGGGGACTTCACGCCGGGGAGCTGTTTTTT.

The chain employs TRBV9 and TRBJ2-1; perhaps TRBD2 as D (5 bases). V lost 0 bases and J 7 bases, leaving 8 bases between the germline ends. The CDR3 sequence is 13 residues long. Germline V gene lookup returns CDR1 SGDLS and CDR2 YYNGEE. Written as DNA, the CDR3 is TGTGCCAGCAGCGTAGTCGGGGAGAATGAGCAGTTCTTC. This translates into CASSVVGENEQFF. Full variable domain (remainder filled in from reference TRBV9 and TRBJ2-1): DSGVTQTPKHLITATGQRVTLRCSPRSGDLSVYWYQQSLDQGLQFLIQYYNGEERAKGNILERFSAQQFPDLHSELNLSSLELGDSALYFCASSVVGENEQFFGPGTRLTVL.

The CDR3 sequence is CASSFIVGGGSYEQYF. In DNA, the CDR3 is TGTGCCAGCAGTTTCATTGTGGGGGGGGGCAGCTACGAGCAGTACTTC. The chain links TRBV28 to TRBJ2-7; a weak D match, TRBD2 (7 bases). CDR3 length equals 16 residues. V was cut by 3 bases and J by 3 bases, with 18 bases left in between. Germline assignment: CDR1 MDHEN and CDR2 SYDVKM. Combining the CDR3 with reference TRBV28 and TRBJ2-7 gives the whole variable domain DVKVTQSSRYLVKRTGEKVFLECVQDMDHENMFWYRQDPGLGLRLIYFSYDVKMKEKGDIPEGYSVSREKKERFSLILESASTNQTSMYLCASSFIVGGGSYEQYFGPGTRLTVT.

For the CDR3, the DNA is TGTGCCATCAGTGGAGGGACAGGGGTCTACGAGCAGTACTTC. Its translation is CAISGGTGVYEQYF. This chain uses TRBV10-3 with TRBJ2-5; 10 nucleotides line up with TRBD1. The J call is in doubt because the DNA end fits TRBJ2-7 better. Germline V gives CDR1 ENHRY, CDR2 SYGVKD. The CDR3 spans 14 residues.

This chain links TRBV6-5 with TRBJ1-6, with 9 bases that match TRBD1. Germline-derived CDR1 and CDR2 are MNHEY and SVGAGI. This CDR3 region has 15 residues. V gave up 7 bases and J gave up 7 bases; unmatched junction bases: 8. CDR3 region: CASTSRDRANSPLHF. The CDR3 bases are TGTGCCAGCACCTCCCGGGACAGGGCCAATTCACCCCTCCACTTT.

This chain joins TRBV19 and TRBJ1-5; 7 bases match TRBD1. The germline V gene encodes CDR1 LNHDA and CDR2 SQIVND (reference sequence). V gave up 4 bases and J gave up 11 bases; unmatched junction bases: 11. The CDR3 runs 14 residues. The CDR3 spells CASSRTGDQMAQHF. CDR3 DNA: TGTGCCAGTAGTAGGACAGGCGATCAGATGGCCCAGCATTTT.

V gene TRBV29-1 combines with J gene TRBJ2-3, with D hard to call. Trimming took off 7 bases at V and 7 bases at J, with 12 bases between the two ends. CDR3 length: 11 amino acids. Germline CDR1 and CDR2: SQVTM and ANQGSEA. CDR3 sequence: CSAGWVNTQYF. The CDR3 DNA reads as TGCAGCGCCGGGTGGGTGAATACGCAGTATTTT.

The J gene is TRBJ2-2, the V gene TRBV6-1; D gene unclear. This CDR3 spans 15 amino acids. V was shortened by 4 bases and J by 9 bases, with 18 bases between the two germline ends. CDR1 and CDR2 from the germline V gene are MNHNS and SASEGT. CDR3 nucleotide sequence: TGTGCCAGCAGTGCAACCCCGCAGGTTGTCCGGGAGCTGTTTTTT. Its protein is CASSATPQVVRELFF.

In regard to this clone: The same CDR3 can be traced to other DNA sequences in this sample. The CDR3 DNA sequence: TGTGCCAGCTCACTACAGGGGCCCTATAATTCACCCCTCCACTTT. Protein sequence: CASSLQGPYNSPLHF. The chain links TRBV6-5 to TRBJ1-6; TRBD1 matches 7 bases. Per the germline V gene, CDR1 is MNHEY and CDR2 is SVGAGI. The CDR3 contains 15 residues. The V gene end was trimmed by 8 bases and the J gene end by 2 bases; junction bases not matched to a gene: 6.

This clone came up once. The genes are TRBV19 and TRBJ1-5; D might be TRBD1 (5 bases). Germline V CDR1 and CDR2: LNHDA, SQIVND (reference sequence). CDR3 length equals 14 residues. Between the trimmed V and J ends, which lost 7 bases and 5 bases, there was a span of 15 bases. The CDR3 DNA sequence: TGTGCCAGTACAGCGGGGAGGGGTGATCAGCCCCAGCATTTT. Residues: CASTAGRGDQPQHF.

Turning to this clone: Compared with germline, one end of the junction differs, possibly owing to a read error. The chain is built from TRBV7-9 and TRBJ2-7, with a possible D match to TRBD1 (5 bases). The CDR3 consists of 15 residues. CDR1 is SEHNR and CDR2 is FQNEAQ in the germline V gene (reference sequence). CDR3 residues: CASSLEGVLGAEQHF. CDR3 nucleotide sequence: TGTGCCAGCAGCTTAGAAGGGGTTCTAGGGGCCGAGCAGCACTTC.

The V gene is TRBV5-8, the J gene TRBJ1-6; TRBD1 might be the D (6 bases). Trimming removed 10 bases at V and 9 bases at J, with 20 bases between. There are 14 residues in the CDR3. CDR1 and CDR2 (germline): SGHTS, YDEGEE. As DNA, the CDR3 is TGTGCCGCCGAGGGGGGGCGAAGTTTTTCACCCCTCCACTTT. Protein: CAAEGGRSFSPLHF.

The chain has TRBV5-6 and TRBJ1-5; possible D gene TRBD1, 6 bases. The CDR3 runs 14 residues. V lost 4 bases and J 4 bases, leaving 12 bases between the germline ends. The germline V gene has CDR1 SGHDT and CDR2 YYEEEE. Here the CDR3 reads CASSPGHQNQPQHF. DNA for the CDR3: TGTGCCAGCAGCCCGGGACACCAGAATCAGCCCCAGCATTTT.

In DNA form, the CDR3 reads TGTGCCTGGAGTGTATATCACAGGCCCGAGCAGTACTTC. This sequence encodes CAWSVYHRPEQYF. The gene calls are TRBV30 and TRBJ2-7; tentatively, D is TRBD1 (5 bases). The V end was cut by 0 bases, the J end by 6 bases, with 12 bases between. The CDR3 length is 13 residues. Germline V gene sequence: CDR1 GTSNPN, CDR2 SVGIG (reference sequence).

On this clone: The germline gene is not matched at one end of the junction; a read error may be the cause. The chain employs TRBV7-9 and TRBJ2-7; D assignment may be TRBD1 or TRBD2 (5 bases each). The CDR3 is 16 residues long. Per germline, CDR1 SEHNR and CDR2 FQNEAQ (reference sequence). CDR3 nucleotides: TGTTCCAGCAGCCTAGGGGTGGGCGGGCGCTCCTACGAGCAGTACTTC. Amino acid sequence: CSSSLGVGGRSYEQYF.